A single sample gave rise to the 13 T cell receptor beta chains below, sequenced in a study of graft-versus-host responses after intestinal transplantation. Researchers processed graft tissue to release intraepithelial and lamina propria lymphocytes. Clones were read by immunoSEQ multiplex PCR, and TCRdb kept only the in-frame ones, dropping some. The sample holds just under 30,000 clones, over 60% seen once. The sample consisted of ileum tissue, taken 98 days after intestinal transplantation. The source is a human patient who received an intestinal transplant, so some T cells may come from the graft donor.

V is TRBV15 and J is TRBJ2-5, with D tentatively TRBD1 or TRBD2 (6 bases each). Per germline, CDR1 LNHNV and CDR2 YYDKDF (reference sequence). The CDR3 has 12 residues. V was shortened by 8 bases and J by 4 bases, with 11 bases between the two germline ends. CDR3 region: CATSGGGETQYF. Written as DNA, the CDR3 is TGTGCCACCTCTGGAGGGGGAGAGACCCAGTACTTC.

CDR3 nucleotide sequence: TGTGCCAGCAGCTTCACGGACACTGAAGCTTTCTTT. Encoded protein: CASSFTDTEAFF. The J gene is TRBJ1-1, the V gene TRBV7-6; D not certain. Trimming took 3 bases from V and 3 from J, leaving 5 bases between them. The CDR3 consists of 12 residues. CDR1 and CDR2 from the germline V gene are SGHVS and FNYEAQ.

CDR3 bases: TGTGCCTTACGCAACAGGGGAAAGTACGAGCAGTACTTC. Its protein product is CALRNRGKYEQYF. The V and J genes are TRBV30 and TRBJ2-7; 7 nucleotides match TRBD1. Per the germline V gene, CDR1 is GTSNPN and CDR2 is SVGIG (reference sequence). The CDR3 runs 13 residues. V gave up 7 bases and J gave up 4 bases; unmatched junction bases: 10.

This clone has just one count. The CDR3 region is CATSPLVGYEQYF. CDR3 sequence (DNA): TGTGCCACCTCCCCCTTGGTTGGCTACGAGCAGTACTTC. The V call is TRBV6-1, the J call TRBJ2-7; D gene ambiguous. Per the germline V gene, CDR1 is MNHNS and CDR2 is SASEGT. Trimming pared 10 bases from V and 3 bases from J, leaving 16 bases between. The CDR3 runs to 13 residues.

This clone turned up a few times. The CDR3 nucleotides read TGTGCCAGTAGCCATTATACCAATGAGCAGTTCTTC. Encoded protein: CASSHYTNEQFF. V is TRBV19 and J is TRBJ2-1; no clear D. Germline V gene data show CDR1 as LNHDA and CDR2 as SQIVND (reference sequence). The V end lost 6 bases, the J end lost 6 bases, and 9 bases lay between the germline ends. This CDR3 region has 12 residues. Based on the CDR3 plus reference TRBV19 and TRBJ2-1, the full variable domain is DGGITQSPKYLFRKEGQNVTLSCEQNLNHDAMYWYRQDPGQGLRLIYYSQIVNDFQKGDIAEGYSVSREKKESFPLTVTSAQKNPTAFYLCASSHYTNEQFFGPGTRLTVL.

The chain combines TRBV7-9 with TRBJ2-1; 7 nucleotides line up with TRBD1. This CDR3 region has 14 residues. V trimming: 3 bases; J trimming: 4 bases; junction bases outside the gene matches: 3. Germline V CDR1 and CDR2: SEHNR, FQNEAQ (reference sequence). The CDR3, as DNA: TGTGCCAGCAGCTTCGGGACAGAATACAATGAGCAGTTCTTC. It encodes CASSFGTEYNEQFF. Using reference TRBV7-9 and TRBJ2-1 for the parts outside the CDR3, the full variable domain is DTGVSQNPRHKITKRGQNVTFRCDPISEHNRLYWYRQTLGQGPEFLTYFQNEAQLEKSRLLSDRFSAERPKGSFSTLEIQRTEQGDSAMYLCASSFGTEYNEQFFGPGTRLTVL.

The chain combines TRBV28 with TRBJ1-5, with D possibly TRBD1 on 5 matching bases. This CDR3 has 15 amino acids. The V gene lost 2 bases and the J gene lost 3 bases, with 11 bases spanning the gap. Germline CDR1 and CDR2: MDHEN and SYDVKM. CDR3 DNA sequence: TGTGCCAGCAGTTTAGGGGGATTTGACAATCAGCCCCAGCATTTT. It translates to CASSLGGFDNQPQHF.

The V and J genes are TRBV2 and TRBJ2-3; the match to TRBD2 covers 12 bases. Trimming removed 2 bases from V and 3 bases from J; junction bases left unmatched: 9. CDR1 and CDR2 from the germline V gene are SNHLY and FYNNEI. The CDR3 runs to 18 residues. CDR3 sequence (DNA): TGTGCCAGCAGTGAAAAGACCCCTACTAGCGGGGGGACAGATACGCAGTATTTT. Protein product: CASSEKTPTSGGTDTQYF.

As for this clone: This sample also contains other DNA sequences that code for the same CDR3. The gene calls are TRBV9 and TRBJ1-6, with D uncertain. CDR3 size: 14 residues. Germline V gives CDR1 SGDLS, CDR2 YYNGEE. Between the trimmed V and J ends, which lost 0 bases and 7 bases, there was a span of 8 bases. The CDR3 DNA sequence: TGTGCCAGCAGCGTAGATCCATTAAATTCACCCCTCCACTTT. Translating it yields CASSVDPLNSPLHF.

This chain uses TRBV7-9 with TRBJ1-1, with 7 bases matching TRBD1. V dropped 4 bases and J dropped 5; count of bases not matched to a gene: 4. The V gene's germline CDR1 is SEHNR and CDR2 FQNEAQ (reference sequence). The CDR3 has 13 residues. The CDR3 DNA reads TGTGCCAGCAGCTCGCGGACAGGAACTGAAGCTTTCTTT. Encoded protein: CASSSRTGTEAFF.

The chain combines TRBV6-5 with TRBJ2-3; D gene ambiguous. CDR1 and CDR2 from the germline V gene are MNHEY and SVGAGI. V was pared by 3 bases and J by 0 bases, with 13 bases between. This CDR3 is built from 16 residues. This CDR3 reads CASSYGLDPSTDTQYF. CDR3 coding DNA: TGTGCCAGCAGTTATGGTTTGGACCCTAGCACAGATACGCAGTATTTT.

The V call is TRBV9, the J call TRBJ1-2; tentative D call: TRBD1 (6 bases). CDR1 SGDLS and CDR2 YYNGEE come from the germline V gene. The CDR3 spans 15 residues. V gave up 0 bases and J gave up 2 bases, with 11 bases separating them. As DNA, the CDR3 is TGTGCCAGCAGCGTAGGTATGGGGGGCAACTATGGCTACACCTTC. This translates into CASSVGMGGNYGYTF.

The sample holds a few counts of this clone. The CDR3 loop reads CASSPPTAPNEKLFF. CDR3 in DNA: TGTGCCAGCAGCCCCCCGACAGCCCCTAATGAAAAACTGTTTTTT. The chain links TRBV6-5 to TRBJ1-4, with D possibly being TRBD1 (5 bases). CDR3 length: 15 residues. CDR1 is MNHEY and CDR2 is SVGAGI in the germline V gene. Trimming took 6 bases from V and 3 from J, leaving 14 bases between them.